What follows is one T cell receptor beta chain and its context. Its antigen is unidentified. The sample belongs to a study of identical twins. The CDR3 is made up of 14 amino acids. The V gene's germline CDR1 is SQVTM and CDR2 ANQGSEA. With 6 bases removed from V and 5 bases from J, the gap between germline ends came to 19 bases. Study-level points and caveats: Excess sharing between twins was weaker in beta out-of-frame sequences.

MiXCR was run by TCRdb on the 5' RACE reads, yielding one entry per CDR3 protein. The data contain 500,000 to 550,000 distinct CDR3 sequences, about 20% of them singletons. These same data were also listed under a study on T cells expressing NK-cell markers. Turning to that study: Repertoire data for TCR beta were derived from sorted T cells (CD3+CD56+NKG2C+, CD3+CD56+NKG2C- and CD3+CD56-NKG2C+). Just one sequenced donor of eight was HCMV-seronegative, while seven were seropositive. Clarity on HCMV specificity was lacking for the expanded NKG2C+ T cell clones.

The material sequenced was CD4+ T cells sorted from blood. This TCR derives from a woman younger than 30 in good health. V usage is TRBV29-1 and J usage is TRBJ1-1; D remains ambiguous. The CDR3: CSVGRPPETTEAFF. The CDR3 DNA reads TGCAGCGTCGGGCGGCCACCCGAAACTACTGAAGCTTTCTTT. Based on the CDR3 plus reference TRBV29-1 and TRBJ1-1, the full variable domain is SAVISQKPSRDICQRGTSLTIQCQVDSQVTMMFWYRQQPGQSLTLIATANQGSEATYESGFVIDKFPISRPNLTFSTLTVSNMSPEDSSIYLCSVGRPPETTEAFFGQGTRLTVV.